This T cell receptor beta chain was identified during a study of cytomegalovirus exposure and HLA in healthy donors. Overall study: Of around 410 genotyped donors, 81% grouped in the Caucasian-associated ancestry cluster.

V was pared by 8 bases and J by 5 bases, with 12 bases of the junction left unmatched. The CDR3 has 16 residues. From germline, CDR1 is ENHRY and CDR2 SYGVKD. It was with 60 Vbeta and 13 Jbeta primers that the PCR ran. Measured with immunoSEQ multiplex PCR; TCRdb has only the in-frame clones, and not every one. The table includes more than 120,000 clones, around three quarters detected once. Regarding the study as a whole: Sequencing depth roughly uniform across donors was assumed in presence/absence analyses. It was reported in a later analysis that an Asian-associated ancestry cluster showed fewer N-insertions than the roughly 710-donor mean. Earlier results showed most TCR beta V segments being productive about 90% or about 30% of the time.

As regards this clone: Antigen specificity is unknown.

The clonotype originates from a woman between 35 and 50 years old in good health and CMV-seropositive. The J gene is TRBJ2-5, the V gene TRBV10-3; 12 nucleotides agree with TRBD1. What was sequenced was PBMCs. The chain's CDR3 is CAIQPGTGGFQETQYF. Here the CDR3 DNA reads TGTGCCATCCAGCCTGGGACAGGGGGCTTTCAGGAGACCCAGTACTTC.